These 25 T cell receptor beta chains share one sample of origin, sequenced in a study of T cell repertoires in cytomegalovirus infection. TCRdb re-called the reads through MiXCR, storing one row per CDR3 protein. Of approximately 110,000 distinct CDR3 sequences in the sample, around 9.1% were seen once. No antigens are known for them. Input material: PBMCs, sequenced either directly or after in vitro stimulation (not recorded which). Receptors originate from a human donor in good health (CMV status not recorded). Some clones in this sample may be carry-over from other donors' samples.

This clonotype appeared a single time. Sequence at one end of the junction differs from germline and may be a read error. V and J are TRBV28 and TRBJ2-5; no firm D call. In germline, CDR1 is MDHEN, CDR2 SYDVKM. The CDR3 is 12 amino acids. CDR3 protein: CASSSYQETKYF. The CDR3 DNA follows: TGTGCCAGCAGCTCCTACCAAGAGACCAAGTACTTC.

This chain's CDR3 is CSARDLTHGTTKTGELFF. The DNA of the CDR3 is TGCAGTGCTAGAGACCTTACCCACGGGACAACCAAAACCGGGGAGCTGTTTTTT. This chain connects TRBV20-1 to TRBJ2-2, with TRBD1 as a possible D gene (6 bases). V dropped 0 bases and J dropped 5 bases, with 22 bases sitting between them. Germline CDR1 DFQATT, CDR2 SNEGSKA (reference sequence). The CDR3 sequence is 18 residues long.

The sample holds a few counts of this clonotype. The chain links TRBV20-1 to TRBJ1-1; 11 positions agree with TRBD1. After removal of 7 bases from V and 8 bases from J, the junction contained 6 bases not matched to a gene. The germline V gene encodes CDR1 DFQATT and CDR2 SNEGSKA (reference sequence). This CDR3 has 12 residues. The CDR3 sequence is CSVGTGGGEAFF. The CDR3 DNA follows: TGCAGTGTCGGGACAGGGGGTGGGGAAGCTTTCTTT.

There are a few counts of this clonotype. The gene calls are TRBV6-8 and TRBJ2-4; D possibly corresponds to TRBD1 (5 bases). Looked up from germline, CDR1 is MNHGY and CDR2 is SAAAGT. Trimming took 6 bases from V and 0 from J, leaving 9 bases between them. This CDR3 comprises 14 residues. The CDR3 protein is CASRSGIAKNIQYF. The CDR3 bases are TGTGCCAGCAGATCAGGGATAGCCAAAAACATTCAGTACTTC.

In its sample, this clonotype was seen many times. The gene calls are TRBV2 and TRBJ2-2, with unresolved D. The CDR3 runs to 13 residues. Germline V CDR1 and CDR2: SNHLY, FYNNEI. V lost 5 bases and J lost 0, with 4 bases in between. CDR3 bases: TGTGCCAGCAGTCAAACGAACACCGGGGAGCTGTTTTTT. It codes for CASSQTNTGELFF.

This clonotype was counted ten times or more. V usage is TRBV27 and J usage is TRBJ1-1, with TRBD1 matching 9 bases. The CDR3 is made up of 15 amino acids. V shed 5 bases, J shed 1 base, and the junction held 5 bases outside the gene matches. The germline gives CDR1 MNHEY, CDR2 SMNVEV (reference sequence). CDR3 region: CASSPGTGKNTEAFF. The DNA for the CDR3 is TGTGCCAGCAGTCCAGGGACAGGGAAGAACACTGAAGCTTTCTTT.

This clonotype has a count of ten or more. This sequence joins TRBV20-1 and TRBJ2-3, with 14 nucleotides matching TRBD2. CDR1 DFQATT and CDR2 SNEGSKA come from the germline V gene (reference sequence). V dropped 1 base and J dropped 4; count of bases not matched to a gene: 4. The CDR3 contains 16 residues. The CDR3 DNA follows: TGCAGTGCTAGAGTCCTGGGACTAGCGGGAGCAGATACGCAGTATTTT. Residues: CSARVLGLAGADTQYF.

Regarding this clonotype: A much bigger clone sits one base away, suggesting this may be a read error. This rearrangement joins TRBV28 to TRBJ2-1, with 10 bases that match TRBD2. V gave up 11 bases and J gave up 5 bases; unmatched junction bases: 12. This CDR3 comprises 15 residues. The germline V gene encodes CDR1 MDHEN and CDR2 SYDVKM. CDR3 residues: CARVGSGTSDNEQFF. In nucleotides, the CDR3 is TGTGCCCGCGTTGGGTCCGGGACTAGCGACAATGAGCAGTTCTTC.

This clonotype was counted at least ten times. The chain carries TRBV19 and TRBJ1-2, with a possible D match to TRBD1 (5 bases). Germline V gives CDR1 LNHDA, CDR2 SQIVND (reference sequence). Trimming shortened V by 6 bases and J by 4 bases, and 9 bases separated the two germline ends. The CDR3 covers 12 residues. CDR3 protein: CASSRQFYGYTF. The CDR3 coding sequence is TGTGCCAGTAGCCGACAGTTCTATGGCTACACCTTC.

The chain uses TRBV5-5 and TRBJ2-1, with D possibly TRBD2 on 6 matching bases. Trimming took 2 bases from V and 5 from J, leaving 14 bases between them. Germline V lookup: CDR1 SGHKS, CDR2 YYEKEE (reference sequence). The CDR3 is 15 residues long. The DNA for the CDR3 is TGTGCCAGCAGCTTCGGGACTCTTGGGAACAATGAGCAGTTCTTC. Translating gives CASSFGTLGNNEQFF.

This clonotype came up many times. The V and J genes are TRBV29-1 and TRBJ2-1; D could derive from TRBD1 or TRBD2 (5 bases each). This CDR3 region has 18 residues. V was trimmed by 1 base and J by 0 bases, leaving 19 bases between them. From germline, CDR1 is SQVTM and CDR2 ANQGSEA. This CDR3 is CSVEGGVTGVSSYNEQFF. The CDR3 nucleotides are TGCAGCGTTGAAGGAGGGGTAACCGGGGTTAGCTCCTACAATGAGCAGTTCTTC.

This clonotype has ten or more counts. This sequence joins TRBV7-3 and TRBJ2-3; 8 nucleotides line up with TRBD2. CDR1 and CDR2 from the germline V gene are SGHTA and FQGTGA. Germline trimming cut 5 bases from V and 1 base from J; bases unmatched to any gene: 5. This CDR3 has 15 residues. The CDR3 sequence: CASSVSSGRTDTQYF. The CDR3 DNA is TGTGCCAGCAGCGTATCTAGCGGGCGCACAGATACGCAGTATTTT.

Remarks on this clonotype: With a much larger clone just one base away, this may be a read error. V usage is TRBV12-3 or TRBV12-4 and J usage is TRBJ1-2; D remains unclear. CDR3 length: 13 residues. The CDR3 region has the DNA TGTGTCAGCAGTTCGTGGGGAAACTATGGCTACACCTTC. Encoded protein: CVSSSWGNYGYTF.

This clonotype was observed many times. An end of the junction differs from the germline gene, which may be a read error. V is TRBV28 and J is TRBJ2-3; 7 bases are shared with TRBD1. The CDR3 covers 16 residues. Germline loops: CDR1 MDHEN, CDR2 SYDVKM. This CDR3 is CASSLWTGSSTDTQYF. CDR3 DNA sequence: TGTGCCAGCAGTCTATGGACAGGAAGTAGCACAGATACGCAGTATTTT.

This clonotype has a handful of counts. The CDR3 DNA reads TGTGCCAGCAGCTTATTGGGGGACGGGGGCACTGAAGCTTTCTTT. Translating it yields CASSLLGDGGTEAFF. The chain combines TRBV7-6 with TRBJ1-1; perhaps TRBD1 as D (5 bases). The ends were cut back, 2 bases at V and 4 bases at J, with 14 bases in the middle. CDR3 length: 15 residues. Germline V lookup: CDR1 SGHVS, CDR2 FNYEAQ. Combining the CDR3 with reference TRBV7-6 and TRBJ1-1 gives the whole variable domain GAGVSQSPRYKVTKRGQDVALRCDPISGHVSLYWYRQALGQGPEFLTYFNYEAQQDKSGLPNDRFSAERPEGSISTLTIQRTEQRDSAMYRCASSLLGDGGTEAFFGQGTRLTVV.

The chain has TRBV11-2 and TRBJ2-1, with 10 bases identical to TRBD2. The CDR3 is 15 amino acids. V shed 0 bases and J 12 bases; nucleotides not matched to a gene: 8. Germline CDR1 and CDR2: SGHAT and FQNNGV. CDR3 in DNA: TGTGCCAGCAGCTTAGAATGGGCTAGCGGGAGTTCGCAGTTCTTC. It translates to CASSLEWASGSSQFF.

This clonotype occurred many times. The chain employs TRBV12-3 or TRBV12-4 and TRBJ2-1, with unresolved D. The length of the CDR3 is 13 residues. V was shortened by 2 bases and J by 5 bases, with 7 bases between the two germline ends. The CDR3 reads CASSLRVNNEQFF. CDR3 in DNA: TGTGCCAGCAGTTTAAGGGTCAACAATGAGCAGTTCTTC.

This clonotype occurred many times. This rearrangement joins TRBV7-9 to TRBJ2-6, with 8 bases lining up with TRBD1. J lost 2 bases, V lost 4 bases, and 4 bases had no gene match. The CDR3 extends over 16 amino acids. From germline, CDR1 is SEHNR and CDR2 FQNEAQ (reference sequence). The CDR3 region has the DNA TGTGCCAGCAGCTCAGCGACAGGGGCTGGGGCCAACGTCCTGACTTTC. This translates into CASSSATGAGANVLTF. Full variable domain (missing parts from reference TRBV7-9 and TRBJ2-6): DTGVSQNPRHKITKRGQNVTFRCDPISEHNRLYWYRQTLGQGPEFLTYFQNEAQLEKSRLLSDRFSAERPKGSFSTLEIQRTEQGDSAMYLCASSSATGAGANVLTFGAGSRLTVL.

The rearrangement links TRBV5-4 to TRBJ1-2; 9 bases are shared with TRBD1. With 5 bases clipped from V and 1 base from J, the junction kept 3 bases outside the gene matches. CDR3 length: 14 amino acids. CDR1 is SGHNT and CDR2 is YYREEE in the germline V gene (reference sequence). In DNA form, the CDR3 reads TGTGCCAGCAGAAGGACAGGGGATAACTATGGCTACACCTTC. Amino acids: CASRRTGDNYGYTF.

The chain carries TRBV27 and TRBJ2-7, with 10 bases lining up with TRBD1. Germline trimming cut 7 bases from V and 2 bases from J; bases unmatched to any gene: 5. In germline, CDR1 is MNHEY, CDR2 SMNVEV (reference sequence). This CDR3 comprises 14 residues. The CDR3 reads CASTPGTGAYEQYF. CDR3 DNA sequence: TGTGCCAGCACCCCAGGGACAGGGGCCTACGAGCAGTACTTC.

The sample holds many counts of this clonotype. V usage is TRBV7-6 and J usage is TRBJ2-5; D is unresolved. With 0 bases removed from V and 5 bases from J, the gap between germline ends came to 4 bases. The CDR3 runs to 12 residues. CDR1 and CDR2 from the germline V gene are SGHVS and FNYEAQ. The CDR3 protein is CASSLADETQYF. DNA for the CDR3: TGTGCCAGCAGCTTAGCGGACGAGACCCAGTACTTC.

This sequence joins TRBV29-1 and TRBJ2-6; the D gene is possibly TRBD1 (5 bases). Germline V gives CDR1 SQVTM, CDR2 ANQGSEA. V shed 4 bases and J shed 0 bases, with 7 bases lying between them. The CDR3 consists of 14 residues. In DNA, the CDR3 is TGCAGCGTTGCACAGGCCTCTGGGGCCAACGTCCTGACTTTC. The encoded protein is CSVAQASGANVLTF.

This clonotype has a count of ten or more. The chain recombines TRBV25-1 with TRBJ2-1; 9 bases line up with TRBD2. Losses at the gene ends were 4 bases for V and 6 bases for J; bases not matched to a gene: 4. Germline-derived CDR1 and CDR2 are MGHDK and SYGVNS. This CDR3 has 14 amino acids. As DNA, the CDR3 is TGTGCCAGCAGTGGCCCGACTAGCGGCAATGAGCAGTTCTTC. It specifies CASSGPTSGNEQFF.

This clonotype was seen ten or more times. The rearrangement links TRBV5-1 to TRBJ1-1; no firm D call. The CDR3 covers 13 residues. Trimming left V 0 bases short and J 4 bases short, with 7 bases between. The germline CDR1 and CDR2 sequences are SGHRS and YFSETQ. CDR3 bases: TGCGCCAGCAGCTTGGGGGCCGGCACTGAAGCTTTCTTT. This sequence encodes CASSLGAGTEAFF.

This clonotype was found a few times. This chain uses TRBV5-4 with TRBJ2-5; possible D gene TRBD1, 5 bases. Germline CDR1 SGHNT, CDR2 YYREEE (reference sequence). The CDR3 totals 13 residues. Trimming pared 4 bases from V and 5 bases from J, leaving 12 bases between. This chain's CDR3 is CASSRAGPETQYF. CDR3 bases: TGTGCCAGCAGCAGGGCAGGGCCGGAGACCCAGTACTTC.